One and the same sample provided the 25 T cell receptor beta chains below, sequenced in a study of PD-1 blockade in classical Hodgkin lymphoma. Each patient relapsed following autologous stem cell transplantation, and prior brentuximab vedotin exposure differed. With magnetic negative selection, CD4+ T cells were purified from PBMCs that had been thawed. Libraries were prepared by immunoSEQ multiplex PCR; TCRdb keeps only in-frame clonotypes and omits some of them. Of roughly 25,000 clones in the sample, less than 90% were seen once. The material sequenced was CD4+ T cells from blood, taken at baseline. These receptors all come from a human donor with classical Hodgkin lymphoma.

This clone has only one observation. The chain recombines TRBV5-1 with TRBJ1-1; 7 bases are a match to TRBD1. This CDR3 comprises 15 residues. Germline CDR1 and CDR2: SGHRS and YFSETQ. The V gene end was trimmed by 0 bases and the J gene end by 3 bases; junction bases not matched to a gene: 5. The CDR3 region is CASSLGGQVHTEAFF. CDR3 in DNA: TGCGCCAGCAGCTTGGGCGGACAGGTCCACACTGAAGCTTTCTTT.

In this sample, this clone turned up a few times. The same CDR3 is also encoded by other DNA sequences in this sample. In DNA, the CDR3 is TGTGCCAGCAGCTTAGGGGGGGACGTTACGTCCTACGAGCAGTACTTC. This codes for CASSLGGDVTSYEQYF. The chain employs TRBV7-9 and TRBJ2-7, with D possibly TRBD2 on 6 matching bases. Germline CDR1 reads SEHNR; CDR2 reads FQNEAQ (reference sequence). V lost 1 base and J lost 1, with 14 bases in between. This CDR3 is built from 16 residues.

The V and J genes are TRBV6-1 and TRBJ1-5, with D possibly TRBD1 on 5 matching bases. The germline gives CDR1 MNHNS, CDR2 SASEGT. V lost 2 bases and J lost 10, with 12 bases in between. The CDR3 loop spans 13 amino acids. CDR3 protein: CASSEQGGQPQHF. In nucleotides, the CDR3 is TGTGCCAGCAGTGAACAGGGAGGACAACCCCAGCATTTT.

The rearrangement joins TRBV5-1 to TRBJ1-1; perhaps TRBD1 as D (5 bases). The germline gives CDR1 SGHRS, CDR2 YFSETQ. The CDR3 is 14 amino acids. V was clipped by 4 bases and J by 4 bases, with 14 bases between them. This chain's CDR3 is CASSPEGLTTEAFF. CDR3 DNA sequence: TGCGCCAGCAGCCCGGAGGGGCTGACCACTGAAGCTTTCTTT.

The chain employs TRBV4-2 and TRBJ2-7; TRBD2 agrees at 11 bases. The CDR3 runs to 16 residues. V shed 4 bases and J 0 bases; nucleotides not matched to a gene: 5. In germline, CDR1 is LGHNA, CDR2 YNFKEQ. The CDR3 region is CASSLIAGGSSYEQYF. DNA for the CDR3: TGTGCCAGCAGCCTCATAGCGGGGGGGAGCTCCTACGAGCAGTACTTC.

This clone was seen only once. V is TRBV7-9 and J is TRBJ2-4; TRBD2 is a possible D gene (5 bases). The V gene lost 1 base and the J gene lost 8 bases, with 9 bases spanning the gap. The germline gives CDR1 SEHNR, CDR2 FQNEAQ (reference sequence). CDR3 length equals 13 residues. CDR3 DNA sequence: TGTGCCAGCAGCTTAGTCGGGATGGACATTCAGTACTTC. This translates into CASSLVGMDIQYF. The entire variable domain, with the rest obtained from reference TRBV7-9 and TRBJ2-4, is as follows: DTGVSQNPRHKITKRGQNVTFRCDPISEHNRLYWYRQTLGQGPEFLTYFQNEAQLEKSRLLSDRFSAERPKGSFSTLEIQRTEQGDSAMYLCASSLVGMDIQYFGAGTRLSVL.

This clone showed up just once. The CDR3 reads CASSYSSYGYTF. The CDR3 nucleotides read TGTGCCAGCAGCTACAGCAGCTATGGCTACACCTTC. The chain has TRBV7-9 and TRBJ1-2, with D uncertain. Trimming took off 4 bases at V and 4 bases at J, with 7 bases between the two ends. The CDR3 consists of 12 residues. CDR1 and CDR2 (germline): SEHNR, FQNEAQ (reference sequence).

This clone occurred a few times. The V call is TRBV21-1, the J call TRBJ1-2; TRBD1, the table's D call, lacks a check against the DNA. TRBV21-1 is a pseudogene. The CDR3 totals 14 residues. The CDR3 bases are TGTGCCAGCAGCAAAGGTGCAGGGGAATATGGCTACACCTTC. Translating it yields CASSKGAGEYGYTF.

The chain has TRBV7-2 and TRBJ2-2, with 10 positions matching TRBD2. The CDR3 totals 15 residues. The germline V gene encodes CDR1 SGHTA and CDR2 FQGNSA. V lost 5 bases to trimming and J lost 7 bases; unmatched junction nucleotides: 7. CDR3 DNA sequence: TGTGCCAGCAGCGGAGAACTAGCGGGAAACGGGGAGCTGTTTTTT. This gives the protein CASSGELAGNGELFF.

The rearrangement joins TRBV6-5 to TRBJ2-2, with D possibly being TRBD2 (6 bases). There are 14 residues in the CDR3. In germline, CDR1 is MNHEY, CDR2 SVGAGI. V lost 7 bases and J 4 bases, leaving 13 bases between the germline ends. CDR3 sequence: CASTWLASTGELFF. The DNA of the CDR3 is TGTGCCAGCACTTGGCTAGCGAGCACCGGGGAGCTGTTTTTT.

The chain recombines TRBV10-3 with TRBJ1-2; TRBD1 agrees at 8 bases. V shed 2 bases and J 6 bases; nucleotides not matched to a gene: 5. This CDR3 region has 14 residues. Germline V CDR1 and CDR2: ENHRY, SYGVKD. CDR3 sequence: CAISEPQGADGYTF. The CDR3 DNA sequence: TGTGCCATCAGTGAGCCTCAGGGGGCTGATGGCTACACCTTC.

The rearrangement links TRBV2 to TRBJ1-1, with 7 positions matching TRBD1. The CDR3 sequence is 14 residues long. CDR1 and CDR2 from the germline V gene are SNHLY and FYNNEI. The J segment lost 6 bases and the V segment lost 6 bases, leaving 10 bases of the junction unmatched. The CDR3 sequence is CASSFMVQGAEAFF. The DNA of the CDR3 is TGTGCCAGCAGCTTTATGGTGCAGGGGGCTGAAGCTTTCTTT.

This chain uses TRBV2 with TRBJ1-1; no definite D call. The CDR3 sequence is 16 residues long. The germline CDR1 and CDR2 sequences are SNHLY and FYNNEI. The V end lost 7 bases, the J end lost 0 bases, and 18 bases lay between the germline ends. DNA for the CDR3: TGTGCCAGCAAAGCCCCAGCGAGCCAATTGAACACTGAAGCTTTCTTT. The encoded protein is CASKAPASQLNTEAFF.

The chain is built from TRBV6-5 and TRBJ2-7, with 11 bases lining up with TRBD1. The V gene's germline CDR1 is MNHEY and CDR2 SVGAGI. This CDR3 has 16 residues. Germline trimming cut 0 bases from V and 5 bases from J; bases unmatched to any gene: 6. DNA of the CDR3: TGTGCCAGCAGTTACTCGGGGACAGGGGGGATCGACGAGCAGTACTTC. Residues: CASSYSGTGGIDEQYF.

The chain joins TRBV5-4 to TRBJ1-2, with 7 bases lining up with TRBD1. The J segment lost 7 bases and the V segment lost 4 bases, leaving 19 bases of the junction unmatched. CDR1 and CDR2 (germline): SGHNT, YYREEE (reference sequence). The CDR3 runs 17 residues. CDR3: CASSPGTVLIRRVGYTF. The DNA for the CDR3 is TGTGCCAGCAGCCCGGGGACAGTCCTTATACGCCGAGTTGGCTACACCTTC.

The V call is TRBV21-1, the J call TRBJ2-1; the DNA was not used to check the table's D call, TRBD1. TRBV21-1 is designated a pseudogene. The CDR3 runs to 16 residues. The CDR3 sequence is CASSKDTEGGRGEQFF. The CDR3 nucleotides read TGTGCCAGCAGCAAAGATACAGAAGGCGGCAGGGGTGAGCAGTTCTTC.

The chain uses TRBV7-2 and TRBJ2-7; weak D call: TRBD2 (6 bases). This CDR3 is 15 amino acids long. V was pared by 5 bases and J by 4 bases, with 18 bases between. CDR1 is SGHTA and CDR2 is FQGNSA in the germline V gene. CDR3 nucleotides: TGTGCCAGCAGCGTGCAGCCCGGGAGCCTATACGAGCAGTACTTC. It encodes CASSVQPGSLYEQYF. The full variable domain, its missing parts supplied by reference TRBV7-2 and TRBJ2-7, is GAGVSQSPSNKVTEKGKDVELRCDPISGHTALYWYRQSLGQGLEFLIYFQGNSAPDKSGLPSDRFSAERTGGSVSTLTIQRTQQEDSAVYLCASSVQPGSLYEQYFGPGTRLTVT.

The chain recombines TRBV6-5 with TRBJ1-1; 10 positions match TRBD1. V trimming: 4 bases; J trimming: 5 bases; junction bases outside the gene matches: 7. The V gene's germline CDR1 is MNHEY and CDR2 SVGAGI. The CDR3 is made up of 15 amino acids. CDR3: CASSSGTGVSTEAFF. CDR3 coding DNA: TGTGCCAGCAGTTCCGGGACAGGGGTTTCGACTGAAGCTTTCTTT.

The chain couples TRBV29-1 to TRBJ2-5; 7 nucleotides align to TRBD2. The CDR3 covers 14 residues. V was pared by 4 bases and J by 2 bases, with 7 bases of the junction left unmatched. Germline CDR1 reads SQVTM; CDR2 reads ANQGSEA. The CDR3 loop reads CSVVGGYVQETQYF. The CDR3 nucleotides are TGCAGCGTTGTGGGGGGGTATGTACAAGAGACCCAGTACTTC.

The rearrangement uses TRBV2 and TRBJ2-2, with a weak D call TRBD1 (6 bases). CDR3 length: 14 residues. The ends were cut back, 2 bases at V and 5 bases at J, with 9 bases in the middle. Germline loops: CDR1 SNHLY, CDR2 FYNNEI. This CDR3 is CASSEQGRTGELFF. In DNA, the CDR3 is TGTGCCAGCAGTGAACAGGGGCGAACCGGGGAGCTGTTTTTT.

The rearrangement joins TRBV19 to TRBJ2-5, with 7 bases that match TRBD2. Germline V CDR1 and CDR2: LNHDA, SQIVND (reference sequence). V shed 6 bases, J shed 6 bases, and the junction held 13 bases outside the gene matches. This CDR3 has 15 residues. The DNA for the CDR3 is TGTGCCAGTAGCGGGGGGAGGGCCCTCAGTAAGACCCAGTACTTC. It is translated as CASSGGRALSKTQYF. The whole variable domain, filled in from reference TRBV19 and TRBJ2-5, reads DGGITQSPKYLFRKEGQNVTLSCEQNLNHDAMYWYRQDPGQGLRLIYYSQIVNDFQKGDIAEGYSVSREKKESFPLTVTSAQKNPTAFYLCASSGGRALSKTQYFGPGTRLLVL.

The chain recombines TRBV5-1 with TRBJ2-1; 8 nucleotides line up with TRBD1. This CDR3 is 16 amino acids long. V shed 0 bases and J 8 bases; nucleotides not matched to a gene: 10. Germline CDR1 reads SGHRS; CDR2 reads YFSETQ. The CDR3 DNA reads TGCGCCAGCAGCTTGGGTCAGTGGACAGGGTCGGATGAGCAGTTCTTC. It yields the protein CASSLGQWTGSDEQFF.

The chain uses TRBV9 and TRBJ1-5; no clear D. V was trimmed by 4 bases and J by 0 bases, leaving 11 bases between them. The CDR3 length is 15 residues. Germline CDR1 reads SGDLS; CDR2 reads YYNGEE. The CDR3 bases are TGTGCCAGCAGCCCCTCGTATGATAGCAATCAGCCCCAGCATTTT. Translation gives CASSPSYDSNQPQHF.

V and J are TRBV6-6 and TRBJ1-2; D not resolved. Germline lookup yields CDR1 MNHNY and CDR2 SVGAGI (reference sequence). V shed 6 bases and J shed 0 bases, with 8 bases lying between them. The length of the CDR3 is 13 residues. The CDR3 reads CASSPTPNYGYTF. In nucleotides, the CDR3 is TGTGCCAGCAGCCCAACACCTAACTATGGCTACACCTTC.

The rearrangement uses TRBV7-9 and TRBJ1-5, with TRBD1 identical over 7 bases. The V gene's germline CDR1 is SEHNR and CDR2 FQNEAQ (reference sequence). This CDR3 contains 15 residues. Losses at the gene ends were 4 bases for V and 4 bases for J; bases not matched to a gene: 7. For the CDR3, the DNA is TGTGCCAGCAGCTGTAGGACAGGCGGTAATCAGCCCCAGCATTTT. This translates into CASSCRTGGNQPQHF.